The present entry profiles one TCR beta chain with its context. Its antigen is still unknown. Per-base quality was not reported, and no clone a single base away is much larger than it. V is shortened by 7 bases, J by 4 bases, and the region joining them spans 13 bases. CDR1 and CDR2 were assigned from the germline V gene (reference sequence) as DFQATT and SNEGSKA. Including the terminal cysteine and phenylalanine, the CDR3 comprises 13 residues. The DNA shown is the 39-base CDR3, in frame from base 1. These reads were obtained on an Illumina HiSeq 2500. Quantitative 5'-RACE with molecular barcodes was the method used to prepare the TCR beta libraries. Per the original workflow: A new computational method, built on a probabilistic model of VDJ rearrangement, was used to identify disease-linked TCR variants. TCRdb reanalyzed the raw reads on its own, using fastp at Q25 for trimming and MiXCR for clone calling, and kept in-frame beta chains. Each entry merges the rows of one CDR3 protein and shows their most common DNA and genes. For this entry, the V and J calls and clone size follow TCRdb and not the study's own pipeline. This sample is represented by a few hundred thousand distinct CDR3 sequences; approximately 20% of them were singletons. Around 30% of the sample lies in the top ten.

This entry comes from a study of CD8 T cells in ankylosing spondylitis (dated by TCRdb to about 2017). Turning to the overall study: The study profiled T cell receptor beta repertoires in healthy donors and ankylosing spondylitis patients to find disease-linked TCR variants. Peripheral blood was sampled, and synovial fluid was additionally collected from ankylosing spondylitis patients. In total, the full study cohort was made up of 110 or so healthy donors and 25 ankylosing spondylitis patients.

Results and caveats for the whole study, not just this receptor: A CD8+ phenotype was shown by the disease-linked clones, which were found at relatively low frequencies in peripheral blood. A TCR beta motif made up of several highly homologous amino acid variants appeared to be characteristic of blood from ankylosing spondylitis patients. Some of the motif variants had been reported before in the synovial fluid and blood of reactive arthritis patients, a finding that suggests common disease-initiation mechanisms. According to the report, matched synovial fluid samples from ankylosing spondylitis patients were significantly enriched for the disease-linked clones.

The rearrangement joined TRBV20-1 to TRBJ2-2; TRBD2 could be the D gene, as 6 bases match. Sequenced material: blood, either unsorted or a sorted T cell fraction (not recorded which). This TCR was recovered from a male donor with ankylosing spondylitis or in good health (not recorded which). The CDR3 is CSVSSGGTGELFF. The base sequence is TGCAGTGTTTCATCCGGGGGCACCGGGGAGCTGTTTTTT.